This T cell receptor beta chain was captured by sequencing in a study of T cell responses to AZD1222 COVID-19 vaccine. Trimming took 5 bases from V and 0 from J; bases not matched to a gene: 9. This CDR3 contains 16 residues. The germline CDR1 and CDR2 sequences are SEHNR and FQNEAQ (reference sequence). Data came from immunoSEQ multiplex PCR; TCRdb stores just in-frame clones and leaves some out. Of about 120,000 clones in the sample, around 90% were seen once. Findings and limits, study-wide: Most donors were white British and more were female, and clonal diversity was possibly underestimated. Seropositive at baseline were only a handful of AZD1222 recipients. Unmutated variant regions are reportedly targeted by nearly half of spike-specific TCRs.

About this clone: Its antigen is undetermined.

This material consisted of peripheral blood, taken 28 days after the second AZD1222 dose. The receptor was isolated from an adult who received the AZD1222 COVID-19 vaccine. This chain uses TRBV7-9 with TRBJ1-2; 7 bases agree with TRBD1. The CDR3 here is CASSQTGTPANYGYTF. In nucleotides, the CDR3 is TGTGCCAGCAGCCAGACAGGGACCCCAGCTAACTATGGCTACACCTTC.